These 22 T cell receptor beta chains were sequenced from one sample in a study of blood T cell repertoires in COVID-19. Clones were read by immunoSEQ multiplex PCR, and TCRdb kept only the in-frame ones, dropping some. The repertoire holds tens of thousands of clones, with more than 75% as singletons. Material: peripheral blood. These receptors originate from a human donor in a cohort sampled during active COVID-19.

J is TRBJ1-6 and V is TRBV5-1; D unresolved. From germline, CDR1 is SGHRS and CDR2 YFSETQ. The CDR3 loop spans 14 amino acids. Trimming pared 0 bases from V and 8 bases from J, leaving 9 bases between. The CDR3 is CASSLVGEDSPLHF. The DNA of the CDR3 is TGCGCCAGCAGCTTGGTTGGGGAGGATTCACCCCTCCACTTT. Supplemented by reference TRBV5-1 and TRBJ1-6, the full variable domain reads KAGVTQTPRYLIKTRGQQVTLSCSPISGHRSVSWYQQTPGQGLQFLFEYFSETQRNKGNFPGRFSGRQFSNSRSEMNVSTLELGDSALYLCASSLVGEDSPLHFGNGTRLTVT.

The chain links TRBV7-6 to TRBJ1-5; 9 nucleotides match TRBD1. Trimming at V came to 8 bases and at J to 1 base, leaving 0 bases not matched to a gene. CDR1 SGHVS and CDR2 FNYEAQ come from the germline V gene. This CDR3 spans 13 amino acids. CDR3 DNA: TGTGCCAGCGGGACAGGGAGCAATCAGCCCCAGCATTTT. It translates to CASGTGSNQPQHF.

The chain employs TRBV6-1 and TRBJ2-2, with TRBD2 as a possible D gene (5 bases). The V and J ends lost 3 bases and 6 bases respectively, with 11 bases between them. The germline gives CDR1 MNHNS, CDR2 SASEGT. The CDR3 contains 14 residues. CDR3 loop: CASSDSGGSGELFF. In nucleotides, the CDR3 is TGTGCCAGCAGTGATTCAGGCGGGTCCGGGGAGCTGTTTTTT.

Here the CDR3 reads CASSDRLNTEAFF. CDR3 coding DNA: TGTGCCAGCAGTGACAGGCTGAACACTGAAGCTTTCTTT. This chain links TRBV25-1 with TRBJ1-1; D call uncertain. Per the germline V gene, CDR1 is MGHDK and CDR2 is SYGVNS. The ends were cut back, 3 bases at V and 0 bases at J, with 5 bases in the middle. The CDR3 has 13 amino acids.

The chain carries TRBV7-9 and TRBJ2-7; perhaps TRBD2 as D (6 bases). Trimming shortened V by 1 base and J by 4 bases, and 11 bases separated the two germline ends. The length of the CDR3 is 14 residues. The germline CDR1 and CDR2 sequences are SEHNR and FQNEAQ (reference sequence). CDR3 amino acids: CASSLDRGSYEQYF. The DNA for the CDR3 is TGTGCCAGCAGCTTAGATCGGGGGAGTTACGAGCAGTACTTC.

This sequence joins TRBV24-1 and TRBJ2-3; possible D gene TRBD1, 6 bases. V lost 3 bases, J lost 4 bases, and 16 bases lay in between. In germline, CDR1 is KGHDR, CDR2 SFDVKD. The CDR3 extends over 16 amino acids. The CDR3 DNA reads TGTGCCACCAGTGATAACAGGGAAGGCACGCCAGATACGCAGTATTTT. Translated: CATSDNREGTPDTQYF.

In nucleotides, the CDR3 is TGTGCCAGCAGCCCGGACAGGGGGTGGTACGAGCAGTACTTC. Translation gives CASSPDRGWYEQYF. This chain links TRBV9 with TRBJ2-7; TRBD1 matches 10 bases. CDR1 SGDLS and CDR2 YYNGEE come from the germline V gene. Losses at the gene ends were 4 bases for V and 4 bases for J; bases not matched to a gene: 5. This CDR3 has 14 residues.

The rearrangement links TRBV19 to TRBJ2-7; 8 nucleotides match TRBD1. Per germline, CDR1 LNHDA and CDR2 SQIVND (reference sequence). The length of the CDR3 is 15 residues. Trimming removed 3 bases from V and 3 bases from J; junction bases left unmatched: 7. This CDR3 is CASSIQGARVYEQYF. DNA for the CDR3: TGTGCCAGTAGTATCCAGGGGGCGCGGGTCTACGAGCAGTACTTC.

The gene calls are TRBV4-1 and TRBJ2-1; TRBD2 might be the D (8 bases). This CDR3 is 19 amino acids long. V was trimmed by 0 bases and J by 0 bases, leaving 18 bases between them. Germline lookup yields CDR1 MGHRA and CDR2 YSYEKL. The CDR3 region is CASSQDRGRGAPSYNEQFF. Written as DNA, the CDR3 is TGCGCCAGCAGCCAAGATAGGGGGCGGGGGGCTCCCTCCTACAATGAGCAGTTCTTC.

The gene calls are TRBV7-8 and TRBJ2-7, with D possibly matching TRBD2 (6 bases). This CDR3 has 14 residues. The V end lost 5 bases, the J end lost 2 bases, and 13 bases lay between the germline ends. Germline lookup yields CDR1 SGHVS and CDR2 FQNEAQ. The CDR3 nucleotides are TGTGCCAGCAGCCAATTAGCGGCTCCCTACGAGCAGTACTTC. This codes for CASSQLAAPYEQYF.

CDR3 coding DNA: TGTGCCAGCAGCTCAACACCGGGACAGGGGCGTAATGAGCAGTTCTTC. Its protein product is CASSSTPGQGRNEQFF. This sequence joins TRBV7-8 and TRBJ2-1, with 10 bases lining up with TRBD1. Germline-derived CDR1 and CDR2 are SGHVS and FQNEAQ. Germline trimming cut 4 bases from V and 7 bases from J; bases unmatched to any gene: 10. This CDR3 has 16 amino acids.

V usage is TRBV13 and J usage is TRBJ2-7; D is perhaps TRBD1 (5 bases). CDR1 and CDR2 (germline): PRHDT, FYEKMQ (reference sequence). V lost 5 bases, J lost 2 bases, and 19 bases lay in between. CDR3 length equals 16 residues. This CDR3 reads CASSPPWQGAAYEQYF. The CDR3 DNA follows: TGTGCCAGCAGCCCCCCCTGGCAGGGTGCCGCCTACGAGCAGTACTTC.

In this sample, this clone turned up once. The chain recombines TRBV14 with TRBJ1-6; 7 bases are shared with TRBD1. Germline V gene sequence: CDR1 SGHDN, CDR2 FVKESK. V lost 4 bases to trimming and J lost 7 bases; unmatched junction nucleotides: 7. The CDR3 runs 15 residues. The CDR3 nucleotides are TGTGCCAGCAGCCCTTATACAGGGGACAATTCACCCCTCCACTTT. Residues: CASSPYTGDNSPLHF.

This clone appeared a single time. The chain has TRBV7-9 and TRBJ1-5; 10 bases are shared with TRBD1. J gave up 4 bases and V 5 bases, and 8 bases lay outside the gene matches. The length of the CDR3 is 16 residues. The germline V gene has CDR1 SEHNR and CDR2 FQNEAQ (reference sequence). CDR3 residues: CASSLQGQGLNQPQHF. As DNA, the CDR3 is TGTGCCAGCAGCCTACAGGGACAGGGGTTAAATCAGCCCCAGCATTTT.

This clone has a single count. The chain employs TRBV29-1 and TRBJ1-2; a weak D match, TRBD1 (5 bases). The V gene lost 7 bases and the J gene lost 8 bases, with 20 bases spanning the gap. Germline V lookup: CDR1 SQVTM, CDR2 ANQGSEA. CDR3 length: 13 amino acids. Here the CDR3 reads CSASREDRRGYTF. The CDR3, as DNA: TGCAGCGCAAGCAGGGAGGATCGACGAGGCTACACCTTC.

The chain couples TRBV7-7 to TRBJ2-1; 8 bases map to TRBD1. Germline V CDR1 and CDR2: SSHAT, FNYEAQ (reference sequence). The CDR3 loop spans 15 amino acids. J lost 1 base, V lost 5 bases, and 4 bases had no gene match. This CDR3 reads CASSKDRVSYNEQFF. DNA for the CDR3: TGTGCCAGCAGCAAGGACAGGGTTTCCTACAATGAGCAGTTCTTC.

CDR3 bases: TGCGCCAGCAGCATAGGACCATCGGGAAACACTGAAGCTTTCTTT. This codes for CASSIGPSGNTEAFF. V gene TRBV5-1 combines with J gene TRBJ1-1; D gene ambiguous. Germline loops: CDR1 SGHRS, CDR2 YFSETQ. The CDR3 length is 15 residues. The V end lost 4 bases, the J end lost 2 bases, and 15 bases lay between the germline ends.

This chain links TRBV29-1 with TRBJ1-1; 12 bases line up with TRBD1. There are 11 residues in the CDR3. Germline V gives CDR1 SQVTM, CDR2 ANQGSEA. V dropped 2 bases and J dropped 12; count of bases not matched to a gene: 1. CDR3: CSVERDRGPFF. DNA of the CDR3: TGCAGCGTTGAAAGGGACAGGGGGCCTTTCTTT.

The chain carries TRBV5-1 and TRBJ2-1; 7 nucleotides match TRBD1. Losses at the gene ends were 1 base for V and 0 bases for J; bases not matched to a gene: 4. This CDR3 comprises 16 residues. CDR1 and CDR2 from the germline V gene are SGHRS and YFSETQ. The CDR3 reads CASSLTTGVSYNEQFF. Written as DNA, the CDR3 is TGCGCCAGCAGCTTGACCACAGGGGTCTCCTACAATGAGCAGTTCTTC.

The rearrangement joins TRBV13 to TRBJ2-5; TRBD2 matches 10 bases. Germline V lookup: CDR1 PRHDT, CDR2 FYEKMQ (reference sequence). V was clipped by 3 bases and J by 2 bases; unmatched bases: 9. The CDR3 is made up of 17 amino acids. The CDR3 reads CASSFYSGGRTQETQYF. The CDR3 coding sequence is TGTGCCAGCAGCTTCTATAGCGGGGGGCGTACTCAAGAGACCCAGTACTTC.

Here the CDR3 DNA reads TGCGCCAGCAGCTTGGCGCGGGAAACGGGGCAGCTGTTTTTT. This encodes CASSLARETGQLFF. This chain joins TRBV5-1 and TRBJ2-2, with a possible D match to TRBD2 (6 bases). V dropped 0 bases and J dropped 12 bases, with 15 bases sitting between them. The germline V gene encodes CDR1 SGHRS and CDR2 YFSETQ. The CDR3 sequence is 14 residues long.

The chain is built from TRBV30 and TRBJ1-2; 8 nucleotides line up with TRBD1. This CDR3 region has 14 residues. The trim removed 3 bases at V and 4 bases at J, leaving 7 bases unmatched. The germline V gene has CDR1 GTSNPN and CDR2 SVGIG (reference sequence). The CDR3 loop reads CAWRGQEILYGYTF. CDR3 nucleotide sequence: TGTGCCTGGAGGGGACAGGAGATTCTCTATGGCTACACCTTC. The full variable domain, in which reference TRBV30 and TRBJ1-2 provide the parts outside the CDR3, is SQTIHQWPATLVQPVGSPLSLECTVEGTSNPNLYWYRQAAGRGLQLLFYSVGIGQISSEVPQNLSASRPQDRQFILSSKKLLLSDSGFYLCAWRGQEILYGYTFGSGTRLTVV.